The 7 T cell receptor beta chains presented below share a single source sample, sequenced in a study of cytomegalovirus exposure and HLA in healthy donors. The primer mix had 60 Vbeta and 13 Jbeta primers. Profiled with immunoSEQ multiplex PCR; TCRdb holds only in-frame clones, not every one. The sample lists 30,000 to 40,000 clones; over 60% were seen once. The sequencing input was PBMCs. These receptor sequences come from a man aged 35 to 55 in good health and CMV-seropositive.

The J gene is TRBJ2-1, the V gene TRBV7-9, with 8 nucleotides matching TRBD2. J was trimmed by 8 bases and V by 3 bases; bases with no gene match: 6. Germline values: CDR1 SEHNR, CDR2 FQNEAQ (reference sequence). The CDR3 extends over 14 amino acids. The CDR3 DNA reads as TGTGCCAGCAGCTTGGGACTAGGGGGGGATGAGCAGTTCTTC. Translated, it gives CASSLGLGGDEQFF.

The J gene is TRBJ1-6, the V gene TRBV7-9; 8 bases align to TRBD1. CDR1 and CDR2 (germline): SEHNR, FQNEAQ (reference sequence). This CDR3 has 15 amino acids. V was clipped by 5 bases and J by 9 bases; unmatched bases: 9. The CDR3 sequence is CASSRQGAPSSPLHF. For the CDR3, the DNA is TGTGCCAGCAGCCGCCAGGGGGCCCCTAGTTCACCCCTCCACTTT.

J is TRBJ1-2 and V is TRBV19; D gene unclear. This CDR3 has 13 residues. V lost 3 bases and J lost 2, with 7 bases in between. Looked up from germline, CDR1 is LNHDA and CDR2 is SQIVND (reference sequence). The CDR3: CASSIGRNYGYTF. The CDR3, as DNA: TGTGCCAGTAGTATTGGGAGGAACTATGGCTACACCTTC.

This chain joins TRBV11-2 and TRBJ2-1; a possible D gene is TRBD1 (6 bases). The ends were cut back, 5 bases at V and 8 bases at J, with 19 bases in the middle. CDR1 SGHAT and CDR2 FQNNGV come from the germline V gene. CDR3 size: 15 residues. The DNA for the CDR3 is TGTGCCAGCAGCCCGGAGAGAGTGGGGGCCCATGAGCAGTTCTTC. Translation: CASSPERVGAHEQFF.

The chain combines TRBV29-1 with TRBJ2-6, with D tentatively TRBD1 (6 bases). This CDR3 has 15 residues. Germline-derived CDR1 and CDR2 are SQVTM and ANQGSEA. Trimming removed 4 bases from V and 0 bases from J, with 10 bases in between. CDR3 sequence reads: CSVGGQSSGANVLTF. The CDR3 bases are TGCAGCGTTGGAGGACAGTCCTCTGGGGCCAACGTCCTGACTTTC.

This clone was seen only a few times. A junction end diverges from the germline sequence, so it may reflect a read error. The rearrangement uses TRBV28 and TRBJ1-2; the match to TRBD1 covers 9 bases. Germline-derived CDR1 and CDR2 are MDHEN and SYDVKM. The CDR3 is made up of 14 amino acids. The CDR3 nucleotides read TGTGCCAGCAGTTCCCCGGACAGGGGCAAAGCGTCCCCTTTC. Amino acid sequence: CASSSPDRGKASPF.

A few counts support this clone. The V gene is TRBV2, the J gene TRBJ2-7; 10 nucleotides match TRBD1. This CDR3 contains 13 residues. CDR1 and CDR2 (germline): SNHLY, FYNNEI. J was trimmed by 6 bases and V by 6 bases; bases with no gene match: 5. This CDR3 is CASRTDRGAEQYF. CDR3 nucleotides: TGTGCCAGCAGAACGGACAGGGGGGCCGAGCAGTACTTC.